This TCR beta chain was sequenced for a study of neurological immune-mediated disorders. Study-wide points: Across subjects, no CDR3 amino acid sequence appeared in expanded clones of more than one subject, a finding that suggested private repertoires in all groups.

TCRdb analysed the 5' RACE reads with MiXCR anew, one entry per CDR3 protein. The profile shows approximately 30,000 distinct CDR3 sequences, more than 4% of them singletons. Germline V CDR1 and CDR2: DFQATT, SNEGSKA (reference sequence). This CDR3 has 14 amino acids. V shed 6 bases and J shed 2 bases, with 17 bases lying between them. Libraries from sorted cells used 900,000 or so T cells (CD4+ or CD8+). Many counts were recorded for this clonotype. Its matching antigen is unknown. The chain combines TRBV20-1 with TRBJ2-7; tentatively, D is TRBD2 (5 bases). The specimen was CD4+ T cells from blood. This sequence was found in a woman aged 40 to 50 in good health. This CDR3 is CSATTPGKTYEQYF. CDR3 DNA sequence: TGCAGTGCAACTACCCCCGGGAAAACCTACGAGCAGTACTTC.